The 21 T cell receptor beta chains given below trace back to one sample, sequenced in a study of a mutant IDH1 vaccine in newly diagnosed glioma. Which antigens these TCRs recognize remains unknown. Time point described: week 35, safety follow-up. What each vaccine dose contained was 300 ug of mutant IDH1 20-mer peptide, accompanied by topical imiquimod. Repertoires were generated with immunoSEQ multiplex PCR, while TCRdb's copy carries only in-frame clones and drops some. The sample carries under 40,000 clones, roughly 75% recorded once. Sequenced here: PBMCs, sampled from a glioma patient whose treatment included an IDH1 peptide vaccine. The source is a woman aged 40 to 50 with glioma.

This clone was picked up one time. This chain links TRBV7-2 with TRBJ2-1; 8 positions agree with TRBD2. V trimming: 0 bases; J trimming: 8 bases; junction bases outside the gene matches: 9. Germline lookup yields CDR1 SGHTA and CDR2 FQGNSA. The CDR3 is 16 amino acids. For the CDR3, the DNA is TGTGCCAGCAGCTTAGCGCGCCGGGGGGGCCCCGATGAGCAGTTCTTC. It codes for CASSLARRGGPDEQFF.

V and J are TRBV6-1 and TRBJ1-1; D might be TRBD1 (6 bases). The CDR3 spans 15 residues. Trimming removed 8 bases at V and 1 base at J, with 17 bases between. Per germline, CDR1 MNHNS and CDR2 SASEGT. This CDR3 reads CASPRGGERNTEAFF. The DNA of the CDR3 is TGTGCCAGCCCCAGGGGAGGGGAGAGGAACACTGAAGCTTTCTTT.

The chain couples TRBV5-1 to TRBJ1-1; 9 bases line up with TRBD1. Germline trimming cut 5 bases from V and 4 bases from J; bases unmatched to any gene: 6. Germline values: CDR1 SGHRS, CDR2 YFSETQ. There are 14 residues in the CDR3. CDR3 sequence reads: CASREQGASTEAFF. Written as DNA, the CDR3 is TGCGCCAGCAGGGAACAGGGGGCGAGCACTGAAGCTTTCTTT. The whole variable domain, remainder taken from reference TRBV5-1 and TRBJ1-1, is KAGVTQTPRYLIKTRGQQVTLSCSPISGHRSVSWYQQTPGQGLQFLFEYFSETQRNKGNFPGRFSGRQFSNSRSEMNVSTLELGDSALYLCASREQGASTEAFFGQGTRLTVV.

The V and J genes are TRBV4-1 and TRBJ1-6, with D perhaps matching TRBD1 (6 bases). V lost 3 bases and J 6 bases, leaving 12 bases between the germline ends. The CDR3 spans 15 residues. CDR1 is MGHRA and CDR2 is YSYEKL in the germline V gene. Here the CDR3 reads CASSQGGAGNSPLHF. CDR3 in DNA: TGCGCCAGCAGCCAGGGGGGGGCCGGTAATTCACCCCTCCACTTT.

The chain couples TRBV20-1 to TRBJ2-3; no clear D gene. Germline loops: CDR1 DFQATT, CDR2 SNEGSKA (reference sequence). V was pared by 6 bases and J by 10 bases, with 5 bases between. This CDR3 has 8 residues. This CDR3 reads CSAGSQYF. In nucleotides, the CDR3 is TGCAGTGCGGGGTCGCAGTATTTT.

The chain links TRBV4-3 to TRBJ1-2; no clear D gene. Germline V gene sequence: CDR1 LGHNA, CDR2 YSLEER. The CDR3 consists of 14 residues. V was pared by 0 bases and J by 2 bases, with 7 bases between. The CDR3 loop is CASSQERLNYGYTF. The CDR3, as DNA: TGCGCCAGCAGCCAAGAAAGGCTAAACTATGGCTACACCTTC.

The CDR3 nucleotides read TGTGCCAGCAGCTTATTAGTGGGGCACCCCCATCAGCCCCAGCATTTT. It encodes CASSLLVGHPHQPQHF. The rearrangement uses TRBV7-9 and TRBJ1-5; tentatively, D is TRBD1 (5 bases). This CDR3 spans 16 amino acids. The germline gives CDR1 SEHNR, CDR2 FQNEAQ (reference sequence). V was cut by 2 bases and J by 5 bases, with 16 bases left in between.

The rearrangement uses TRBV18 and TRBJ1-2; D possibly corresponds to TRBD1 (5 bases). Germline V gene sequence: CDR1 KGHSH, CDR2 LQKENI. This CDR3 is built from 12 residues. V gave up 3 bases and J gave up 8 bases, with 10 bases separating them. The DNA for the CDR3 is TGTGCCAGCTCACCTCTGCAGGGCGGCTACACCTTC. Translated: CASSPLQGGYTF. Filled out from reference TRBV18 and TRBJ1-2, the complete variable domain reads NAGVMQNPRHLVRRRGQEARLRCSPMKGHSHVYWYRQLPEEGLKFMVYLQKENIIDESGMPKERFSAEFPKEGPSILRIQQVVRGDSAAYFCASSPLQGGYTFGSGTRLTVV.

This clone was observed a few times. The rearrangement links TRBV29-1 to TRBJ1-5; 7 bases are shared with TRBD1. Germline values: CDR1 SQVTM, CDR2 ANQGSEA. Germline trimming cut 7 bases from V and 13 bases from J; bases unmatched to any gene: 10. The CDR3 is made up of 11 amino acids. The CDR3 loop is CSAGDSLPQHF. The DNA for the CDR3 is TGCAGCGCTGGGGACAGTCTGCCGCAGCATTTT.

The rearrangement uses TRBV11-2 and TRBJ1-5; 7 bases agree with TRBD1. This CDR3 spans 13 amino acids. CDR1 and CDR2 from the germline V gene are SGHAT and FQNNGV. V shed 5 bases and J 7 bases; nucleotides not matched to a gene: 5. For the CDR3, the DNA is TGTGCCAGCAGCGGGGGACAGACGCAGCCCCAGCATTTT. It translates to CASSGGQTQPQHF.

The chain carries TRBV30 and TRBJ1-1; no clear D. This CDR3 is 14 amino acids long. Germline values: CDR1 GTSNPN, CDR2 SVGIG (reference sequence). The V end lost 4 bases, the J end lost 0 bases, and 12 bases lay between the germline ends. As DNA, the CDR3 is TGTGCCTGGAAGACATCGATGGTGAACACTGAAGCTTTCTTT. It encodes CAWKTSMVNTEAFF.

The rearrangement joins TRBV27 to TRBJ1-1; no firm D call. The CDR3 extends over 17 amino acids. Germline-derived CDR1 and CDR2 are MNHEY and SMNVEV (reference sequence). The germline V and J ends were trimmed by 3 bases and 1 base, with 18 bases remaining between them. CDR3 nucleotide sequence: TGTGCCAGCAGTTTCCGATTTACGGTGGTTGGGAACACTGAAGCTTTCTTT. Its protein is CASSFRFTVVGNTEAFF.

The chain carries TRBV25-1 and TRBJ1-2, with TRBD1 matching 9 bases. The CDR3 runs to 12 residues. V lost 7 bases to trimming and J lost 4 bases; unmatched junction nucleotides: 1. Germline values: CDR1 MGHDK, CDR2 SYGVNS. The CDR3 loop is CASMGQGYGYTF. The CDR3 coding sequence is TGTGCCAGCATGGGACAGGGCTATGGCTACACCTTC.

V is TRBV6-5 and J is TRBJ2-7; a possible D gene is TRBD2 (7 bases). Germline V gene sequence: CDR1 MNHEY, CDR2 SVGAGI. The CDR3 is 15 residues long. The ends were cut back, 4 bases at V and 0 bases at J, with 13 bases in the middle. The CDR3 region is CASSLEGGPSYEQYF. The DNA for the CDR3 is TGTGCCAGCAGTTTGGAGGGGGGGCCCTCCTACGAGCAGTACTTC.

The chain combines TRBV7-2 with TRBJ1-3; D may be TRBD1 (6 bases). The CDR3 length is 16 residues. Trimming left V 5 bases short and J 0 bases short, with 14 bases between. The germline V gene encodes CDR1 SGHTA and CDR2 FQGNSA. CDR3 amino acids: CASSQPGGYSGNTIYF. CDR3 DNA sequence: TGTGCCAGCAGCCAACCGGGGGGCTACTCTGGAAACACCATATATTTT. Looking up the rest from reference TRBV7-2 and TRBJ1-3 gives the full variable domain: GAGVSQSPSNKVTEKGKDVELRCDPISGHTALYWYRQSLGQGLEFLIYFQGNSAPDKSGLPSDRFSAERTGGSVSTLTIQRTQQEDSAVYLCASSQPGGYSGNTIYFGEGSWLTVV.

This clone was detected a few times. V and J are TRBV28 and TRBJ1-6; D gene ambiguous. Germline CDR1 is MDHEN and CDR2 is SYDVKM. The CDR3 runs to 17 residues. V was shortened by 5 bases and J by 8 bases, with 22 bases between the two germline ends. CDR3 sequence (DNA): TGTGCCAGCAGTACTTCTCTCGGGCCCCGACCCGATTCACCCCTCCACTTT. As protein: CASSTSLGPRPDSPLHF. Using reference TRBV28 and TRBJ1-6 for the parts outside the CDR3, the full variable domain is DVKVTQSSRYLVKRTGEKVFLECVQDMDHENMFWYRQDPGLGLRLIYFSYDVKMKEKGDIPEGYSVSREKKERFSLILESASTNQTSMYLCASSTSLGPRPDSPLHFGNGTRLTVT.

The chain combines TRBV7-2 with TRBJ1-1; D is perhaps TRBD1 (6 bases). Germline V gives CDR1 SGHTA, CDR2 FQGNSA. This CDR3 region has 14 residues. With 7 bases removed from V and 1 base from J, the gap between germline ends came to 13 bases. The CDR3 loop is CASTRQVTNTEAFF. CDR3 sequence (DNA): TGTGCCAGCACCCGACAGGTTACGAACACTGAAGCTTTCTTT.

The chain uses TRBV5-1 and TRBJ2-1, with a possible D match to TRBD2 (5 bases). Germline CDR1 SGHRS, CDR2 YFSETQ. The CDR3 totals 15 residues. V was pared by 1 base and J by 7 bases, with 15 bases between. CDR3 DNA: TGCGCCAGCAGCTTGATCAGCGGACCCTTGAATGAGCAGTTCTTC. Residues: CASSLISGPLNEQFF.

This chain links TRBV6-1 with TRBJ1-6; D not resolved. Germline CDR1 and CDR2: MNHNS and SASEGT. Trimming removed 6 bases from V and 7 bases from J, with 7 bases in between. This CDR3 comprises 12 residues. The CDR3: CASRGLNSPLHF. The CDR3 DNA reads TGTGCCAGCAGAGGCTTGAATTCACCCCTCCACTTT.

The rearrangement links TRBV6-6 to TRBJ1-1, with D possibly matching TRBD1 (5 bases). This CDR3 has 12 residues. Trimming shortened V by 10 bases and J by 4 bases, and 13 bases separated the two germline ends. Germline loops: CDR1 MNHNY, CDR2 SVGAGI (reference sequence). The CDR3 sequence: CATSREVTEAFF. CDR3 DNA sequence: TGTGCCACCAGCAGGGAGGTCACTGAAGCTTTCTTT.

J is TRBJ2-7 and V is TRBV10-3; the D gene is possibly TRBD2 (5 bases). Trimming pared 6 bases from V and 3 bases from J, leaving 12 bases between. The germline V gene encodes CDR1 ENHRY and CDR2 SYGVKD. The CDR3 is 13 amino acids. The CDR3 loop is CAIREPRGYEQYF. The CDR3, as DNA: TGTGCCATCAGAGAGCCCCGGGGCTACGAGCAGTACTTC.